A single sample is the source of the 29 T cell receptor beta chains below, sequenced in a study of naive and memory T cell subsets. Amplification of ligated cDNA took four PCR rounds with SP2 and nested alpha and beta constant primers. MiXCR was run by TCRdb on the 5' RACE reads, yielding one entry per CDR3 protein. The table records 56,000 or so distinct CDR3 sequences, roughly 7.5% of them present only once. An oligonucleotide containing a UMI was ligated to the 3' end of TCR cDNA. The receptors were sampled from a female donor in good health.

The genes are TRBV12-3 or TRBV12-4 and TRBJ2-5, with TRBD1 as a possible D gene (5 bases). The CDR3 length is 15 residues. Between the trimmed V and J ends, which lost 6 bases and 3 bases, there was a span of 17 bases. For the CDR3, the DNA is TGTGCCAGCAGCCCAATAGGGGTTGGGAAAGAGACCCAGTACTTC. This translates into CASSPIGVGKETQYF.

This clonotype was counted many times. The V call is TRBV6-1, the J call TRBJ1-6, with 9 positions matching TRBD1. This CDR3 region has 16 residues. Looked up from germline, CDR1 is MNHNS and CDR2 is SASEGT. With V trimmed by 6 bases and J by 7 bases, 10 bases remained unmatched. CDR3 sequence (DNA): TGTGCCAGCAGGCCCGACAGGGGGGCGAAAAATTCACCCCTCCACTTT. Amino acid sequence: CASRPDRGAKNSPLHF.

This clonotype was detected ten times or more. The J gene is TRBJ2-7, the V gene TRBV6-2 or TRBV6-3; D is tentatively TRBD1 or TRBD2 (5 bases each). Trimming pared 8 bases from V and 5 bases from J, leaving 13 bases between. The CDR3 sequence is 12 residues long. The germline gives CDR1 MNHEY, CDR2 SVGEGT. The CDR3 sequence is CASCGSGNEQYF. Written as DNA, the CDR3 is TGTGCCAGCTGCGGGTCAGGGAACGAGCAGTACTTC.

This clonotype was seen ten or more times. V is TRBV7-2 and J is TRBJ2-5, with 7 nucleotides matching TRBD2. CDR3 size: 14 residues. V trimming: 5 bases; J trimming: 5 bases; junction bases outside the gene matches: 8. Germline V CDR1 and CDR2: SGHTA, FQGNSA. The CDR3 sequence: CASSPWFSGETQYF. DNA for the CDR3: TGTGCCAGCAGCCCCTGGTTTAGCGGGGAGACCCAGTACTTC. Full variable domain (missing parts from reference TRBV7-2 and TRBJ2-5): GAGVSQSPSNKVTEKGKDVELRCDPISGHTALYWYRQSLGQGLEFLIYFQGNSAPDKSGLPSDRFSAERTGGSVSTLTIQRTQQEDSAVYLCASSPWFSGETQYFGPGTRLLVL.

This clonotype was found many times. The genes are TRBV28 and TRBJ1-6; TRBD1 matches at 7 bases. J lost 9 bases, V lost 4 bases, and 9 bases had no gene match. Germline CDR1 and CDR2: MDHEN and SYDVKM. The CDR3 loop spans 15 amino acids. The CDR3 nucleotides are TGTGCCAGCAGTTCCAACAGGGGACTGGGTTCACCCCTCCACTTT. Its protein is CASSSNRGLGSPLHF.

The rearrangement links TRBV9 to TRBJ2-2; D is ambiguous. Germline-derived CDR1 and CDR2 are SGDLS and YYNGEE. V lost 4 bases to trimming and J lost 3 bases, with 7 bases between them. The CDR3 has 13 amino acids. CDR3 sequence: CASSRLDTGELFF. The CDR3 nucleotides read TGTGCCAGCAGCAGACTGGACACCGGGGAGCTGTTTTTT.

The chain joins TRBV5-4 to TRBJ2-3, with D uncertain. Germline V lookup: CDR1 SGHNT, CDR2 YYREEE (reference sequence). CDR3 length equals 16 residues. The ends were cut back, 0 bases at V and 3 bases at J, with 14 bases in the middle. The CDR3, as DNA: TGTGCCAGCAGCTTGGCCTTATTCGGACCGACAGATACGCAGTATTTT. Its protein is CASSLALFGPTDTQYF. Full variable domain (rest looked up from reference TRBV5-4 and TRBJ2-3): ETGVTQSPTHLIKTRGQQVTLRCSSQSGHNTVSWYQQALGQGPQFIFQYYREEENGRGNFPPRFSGLQFPNYSSELNVNALELDDSALYLCASSLALFGPTDTQYFGPGTRLTVL.

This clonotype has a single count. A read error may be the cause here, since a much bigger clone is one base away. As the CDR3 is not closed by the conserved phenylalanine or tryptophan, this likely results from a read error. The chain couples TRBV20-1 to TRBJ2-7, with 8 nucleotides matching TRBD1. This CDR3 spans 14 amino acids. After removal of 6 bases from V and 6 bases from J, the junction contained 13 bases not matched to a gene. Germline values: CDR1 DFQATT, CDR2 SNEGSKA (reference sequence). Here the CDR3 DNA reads TGCAGTGCGCCGAGACCGGACAGGGCTCGCGAGCAGTACCTC. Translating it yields CSAPRPDRAREQYL.

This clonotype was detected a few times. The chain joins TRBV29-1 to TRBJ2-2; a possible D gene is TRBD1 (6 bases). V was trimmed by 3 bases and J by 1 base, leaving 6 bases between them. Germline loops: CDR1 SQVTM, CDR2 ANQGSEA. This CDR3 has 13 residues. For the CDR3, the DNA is TGCAGCGTTGACAGGGGGAACACCGGGGAGCTGTTTTTT. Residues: CSVDRGNTGELFF.

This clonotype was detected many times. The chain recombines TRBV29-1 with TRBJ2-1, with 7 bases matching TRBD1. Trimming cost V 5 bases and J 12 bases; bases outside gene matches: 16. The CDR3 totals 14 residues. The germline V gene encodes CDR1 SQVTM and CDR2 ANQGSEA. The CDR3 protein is CSVTSIGQVFGQFF. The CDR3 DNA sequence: TGCAGCGTTACGTCCATAGGACAGGTTTTTGGGCAGTTCTTC.

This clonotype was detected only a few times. The CDR3 DNA is TGTGCCAGCAGTTACTCTCTAGCGGGGGGATCCTACGAGCAGTACTTC. It specifies CASSYSLAGGSYEQYF. V and J are TRBV6-2 or TRBV6-3 and TRBJ2-7, with 11 nucleotides matching TRBD2. This CDR3 contains 16 residues. Per germline, CDR1 MNHEY and CDR2 SVGEGT. V trimming: 0 bases; J trimming: 1 base; junction bases outside the gene matches: 2.

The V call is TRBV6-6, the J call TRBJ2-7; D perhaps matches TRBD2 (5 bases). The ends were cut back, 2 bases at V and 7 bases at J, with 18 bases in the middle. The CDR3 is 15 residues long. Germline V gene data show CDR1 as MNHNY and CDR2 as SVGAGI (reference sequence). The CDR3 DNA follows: TGTGCCAGCAGTTACCCATCGGAGGAGGTTGGGGAGCAGTACTTC. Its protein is CASSYPSEEVGEQYF.

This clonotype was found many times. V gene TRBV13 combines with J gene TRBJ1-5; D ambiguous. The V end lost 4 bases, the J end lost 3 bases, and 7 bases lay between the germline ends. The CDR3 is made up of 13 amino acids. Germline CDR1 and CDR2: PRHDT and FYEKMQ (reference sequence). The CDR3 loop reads CASSSGNNQPQHF. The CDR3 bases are TGTGCCAGCAGCTCGGGAAACAATCAGCCCCAGCATTTT.

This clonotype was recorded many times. The CDR3 sequence: CASTQGVTEAFF. DNA of the CDR3: TGTGCCAGCACGCAGGGAGTTACTGAAGCTTTCTTT. The chain links TRBV7-9 to TRBJ1-1, with D possibly matching TRBD1 (5 bases). With 7 bases removed from V and 5 bases from J, the gap between germline ends came to 11 bases. The CDR3 is 12 residues long. Germline V lookup: CDR1 SEHNR, CDR2 FQNEAQ (reference sequence).

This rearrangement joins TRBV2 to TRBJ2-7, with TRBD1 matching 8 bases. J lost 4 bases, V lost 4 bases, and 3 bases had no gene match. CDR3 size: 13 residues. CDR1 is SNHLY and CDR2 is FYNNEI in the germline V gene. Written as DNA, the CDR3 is TGTGCCAGCAGTGGGGACAGGATATACGAGCAGTACTTC. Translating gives CASSGDRIYEQYF.

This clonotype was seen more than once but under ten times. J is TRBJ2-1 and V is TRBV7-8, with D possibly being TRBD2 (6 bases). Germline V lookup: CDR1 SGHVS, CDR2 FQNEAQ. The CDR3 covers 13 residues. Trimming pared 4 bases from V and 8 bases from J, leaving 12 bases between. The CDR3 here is CASSSGGVYEQFF. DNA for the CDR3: TGTGCCAGCAGCTCAGGAGGGGTATATGAGCAGTTCTTC.

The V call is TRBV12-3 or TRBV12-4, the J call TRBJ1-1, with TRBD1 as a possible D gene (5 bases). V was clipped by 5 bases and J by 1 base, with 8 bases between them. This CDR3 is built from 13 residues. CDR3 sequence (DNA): TGTGCCAGCAGTCCCACAGGGAACACTGAAGCTTTCTTT. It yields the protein CASSPTGNTEAFF.

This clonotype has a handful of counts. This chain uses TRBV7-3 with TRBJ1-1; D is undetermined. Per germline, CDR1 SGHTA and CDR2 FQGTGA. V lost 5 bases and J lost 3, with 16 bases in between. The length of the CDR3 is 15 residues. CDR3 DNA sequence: TGTGCCAGCAGCACAACCCCCGGGAGGTACACTGAAGCTTTCTTT. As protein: CASSTTPGRYTEAFF.

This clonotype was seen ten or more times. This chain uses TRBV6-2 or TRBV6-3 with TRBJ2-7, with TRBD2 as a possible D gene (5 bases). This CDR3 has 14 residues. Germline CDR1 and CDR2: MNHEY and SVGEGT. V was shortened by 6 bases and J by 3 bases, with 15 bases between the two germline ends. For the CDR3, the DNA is TGTGCCAGCAGGTCGACTGGGAGCAGCTACGAGCAGTACTTC. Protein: CASRSTGSSYEQYF.

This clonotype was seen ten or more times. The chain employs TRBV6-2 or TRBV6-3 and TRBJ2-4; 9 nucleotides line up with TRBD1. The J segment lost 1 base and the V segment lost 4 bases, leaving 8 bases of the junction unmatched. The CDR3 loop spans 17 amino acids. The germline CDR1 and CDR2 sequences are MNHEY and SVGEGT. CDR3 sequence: CASSFFRGTGAKNIQYF. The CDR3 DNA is TGTGCCAGCAGTTTCTTCCGGGGGACAGGGGCCAAAAACATTCAGTACTTC.

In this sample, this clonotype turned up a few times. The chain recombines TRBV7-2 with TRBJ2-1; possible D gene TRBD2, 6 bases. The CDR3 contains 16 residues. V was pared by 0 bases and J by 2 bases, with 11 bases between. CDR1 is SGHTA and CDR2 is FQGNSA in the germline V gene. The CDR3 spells CASSLALGTPYNEQFF. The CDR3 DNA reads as TGTGCCAGCAGCTTAGCGCTTGGGACTCCCTACAATGAGCAGTTCTTC.

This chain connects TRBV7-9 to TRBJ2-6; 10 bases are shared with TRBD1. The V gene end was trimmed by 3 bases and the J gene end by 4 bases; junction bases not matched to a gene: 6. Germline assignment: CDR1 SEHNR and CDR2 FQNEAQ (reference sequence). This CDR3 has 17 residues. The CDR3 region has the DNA TGTGCCAGCAGCTTCCGGGACAGGGGTTCCGGGGCCAACGTCCTGACTTTC. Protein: CASSFRDRGSGANVLTF.

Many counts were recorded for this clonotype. The CDR3 loop is CRATTGLASYNEQFF. The CDR3 DNA sequence: TGCAGAGCAACCACGGGACTAGCGTCATACAATGAGCAGTTCTTC. The chain uses TRBV20-1 and TRBJ2-1, with 10 nucleotides matching TRBD2. Looked up from germline, CDR1 is DFQATT and CDR2 is SNEGSKA (reference sequence). CDR3 length: 15 amino acids.

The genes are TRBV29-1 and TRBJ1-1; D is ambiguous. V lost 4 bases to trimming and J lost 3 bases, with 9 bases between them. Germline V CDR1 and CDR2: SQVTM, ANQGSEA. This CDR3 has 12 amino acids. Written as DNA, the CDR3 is TGCAGCGTTGTCAGGTTGGACACTGAAGCTTTCTTT. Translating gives CSVVRLDTEAFF.

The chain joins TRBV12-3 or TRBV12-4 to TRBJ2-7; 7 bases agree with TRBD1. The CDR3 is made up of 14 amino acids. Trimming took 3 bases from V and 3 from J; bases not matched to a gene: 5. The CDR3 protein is CASSFGTELYEQYF. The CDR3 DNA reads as TGTGCCAGCAGTTTTGGGACAGAACTCTACGAGCAGTACTTC.

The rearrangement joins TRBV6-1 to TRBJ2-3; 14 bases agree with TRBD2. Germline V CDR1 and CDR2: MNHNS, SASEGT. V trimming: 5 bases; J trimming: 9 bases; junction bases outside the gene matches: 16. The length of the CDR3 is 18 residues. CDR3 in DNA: TGTGCCAGCAGTCTCCCGCTAGAGACTAGCGGGGGGGGAGGCACGCAGTATTTT. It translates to CASSLPLETSGGGGTQYF.

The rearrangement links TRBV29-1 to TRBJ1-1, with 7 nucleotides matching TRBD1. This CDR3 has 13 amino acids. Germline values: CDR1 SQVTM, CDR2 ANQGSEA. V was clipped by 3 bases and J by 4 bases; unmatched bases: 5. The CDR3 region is CSVEVDRATEAFF. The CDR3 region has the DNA TGCAGCGTTGAGGTAGACAGGGCCACTGAAGCTTTCTTT.

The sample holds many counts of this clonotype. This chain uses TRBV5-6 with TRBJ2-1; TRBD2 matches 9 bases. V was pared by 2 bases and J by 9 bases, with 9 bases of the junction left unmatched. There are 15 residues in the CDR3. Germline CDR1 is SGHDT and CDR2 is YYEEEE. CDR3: CASSFASGARSEQFF. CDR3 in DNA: TGTGCCAGCAGCTTCGCTAGCGGGGCTCGGAGTGAGCAGTTCTTC.

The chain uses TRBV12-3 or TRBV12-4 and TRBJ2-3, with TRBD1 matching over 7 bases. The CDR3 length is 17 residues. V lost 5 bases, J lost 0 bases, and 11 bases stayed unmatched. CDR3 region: CASSRSGGKSSTDTQYF. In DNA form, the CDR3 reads TGTGCCAGCAGTCGCTCAGGGGGAAAGTCGAGCACAGATACGCAGTATTTT.